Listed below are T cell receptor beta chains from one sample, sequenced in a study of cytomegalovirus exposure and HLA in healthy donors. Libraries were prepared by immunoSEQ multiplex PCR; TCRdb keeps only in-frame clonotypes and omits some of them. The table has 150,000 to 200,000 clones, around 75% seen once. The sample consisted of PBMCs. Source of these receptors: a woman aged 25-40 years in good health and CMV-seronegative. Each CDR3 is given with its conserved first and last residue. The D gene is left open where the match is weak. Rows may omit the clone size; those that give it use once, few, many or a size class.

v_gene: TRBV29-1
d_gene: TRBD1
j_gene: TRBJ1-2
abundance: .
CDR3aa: CSVSTGDGYTF
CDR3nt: TGCAGCGTTTCTACAGGGGATGGCTACACCTTC

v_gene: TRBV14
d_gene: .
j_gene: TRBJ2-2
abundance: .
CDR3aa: CASSQDLSGEPFF
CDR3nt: TGTGCCAGCAGCCAAGATCTTTCCGGGGAGCCGTTTTTT

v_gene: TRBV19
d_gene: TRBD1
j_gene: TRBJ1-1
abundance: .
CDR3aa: CASIWTGRSTEAFF
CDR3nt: TGTGCCAGTATCTGGACAGGGAGAAGTACTGAAGCTTTCTTT

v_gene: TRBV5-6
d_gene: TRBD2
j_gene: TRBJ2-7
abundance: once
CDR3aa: CASSSGLAGGTCEQYF
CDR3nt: TGTGCCAGCAGCTCGGGACTAGCGGGAGGTACTTGCGAGCAGTACTTC

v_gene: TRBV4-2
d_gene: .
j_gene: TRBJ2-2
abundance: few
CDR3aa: CASSQLELDTGELFF
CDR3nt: TGTGCCAGCAGCCAGCTAGAGTTGGACACCGGGGAGCTGTTTTTT

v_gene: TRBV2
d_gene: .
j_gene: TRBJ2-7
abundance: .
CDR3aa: CASTRPDGHLYEQYF
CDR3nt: TGTGCCAGCACCCGCCCGGACGGACACCTCTACGAGCAGTACTTC

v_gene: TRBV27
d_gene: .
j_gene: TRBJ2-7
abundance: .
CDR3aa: CASSLRDQEDEQYF
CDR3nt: TGTGCCAGCAGTTTGAGGGATCAGGAGGACGAGCAGTACTTC

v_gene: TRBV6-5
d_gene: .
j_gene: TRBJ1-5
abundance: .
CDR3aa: CASRTPGSNQPQHF
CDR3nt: TGTGCCAGCAGGACACCGGGATCCAATCAGCCCCAGCATTTT

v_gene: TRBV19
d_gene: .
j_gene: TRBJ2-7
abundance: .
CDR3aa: CASSPTGAYEQYF
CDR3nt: TGTGCCAGTAGTCCGACGGGAGCCTACGAGCAGTACTTC

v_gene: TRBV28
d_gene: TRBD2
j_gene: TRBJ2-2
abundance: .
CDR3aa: CASIIAGTGELFF
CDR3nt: TGTGCCAGCATAATAGCGGGCACCGGGGAGCTGTTTTTT

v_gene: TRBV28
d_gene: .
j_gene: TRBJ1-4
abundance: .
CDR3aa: CASSPIGGRDEKLFF
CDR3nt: TGTGCCAGCAGCCCCATAGGGGGTAGGGATGAAAAACTGTTTTTT

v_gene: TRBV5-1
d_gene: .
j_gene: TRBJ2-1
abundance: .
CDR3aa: CASSWGVGGSGNEQFF
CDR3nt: TGCGCCAGCAGCTGGGGCGTAGGGGGTAGTGGGAATGAGCAGTTCTTC